A selection of T cell receptor beta chains follows, all from one sample in a study of cytomegalovirus exposure and HLA in healthy donors. Libraries were prepared by immunoSEQ multiplex PCR; TCRdb keeps only in-frame clonotypes and omits some of them. Among about 150,000 clones, 70% to 80% were seen once, and the ten largest hold about 3.7%. The specimen sequenced was PBMCs. These receptors were taken from a human donor in good health. CDR3s include the opening cysteine and the closing phenylalanine or tryptophan. D genes are given only for firm matches. Expanded clones are given a class, and other clones once, few, many or no size at all.

clone size	V gene	D gene	J gene	CDR3 length	CDR3 DNA	CDR3 protein
.	TRBV4-1	.	TRBJ2-5	15	TGCGCCAGCAGCCAAGGCATGGCAGGGCCGGAGACCCAGTACTTC	CASSQGMAGPETQYF
.	TRBV5-8	.	TRBJ1-6	16	TGTGCCAGCAGCTTGGGCTCCGGGACTCCTAATTCACCCCTCCACTTT	CASSLGSGTPNSPLHF
.	TRBV29-1	.	TRBJ2-7	11	TGCAGCGTTCTTCGCGACTACGAGCAGTACTTC	CSVLRDYEQYF
.	TRBV6-1	.	TRBJ1-5	14	TGTGCCAGCAGTGTTGGGGGGGGCAATCAGCCCCAGCATTTT	CASSVGGGNQPQHF
few	TRBV5-4	TRBD1	TRBJ2-4	14	TGTGCCAGCAGCTCTCCGGGACAGGTGAACATTCAGTACTTC	CASSSPGQVNIQYF
.	TRBV6-4	.	TRBJ1-4	15	TGTGCCAGCAGTGACTCGAGGGGGATTAATGAAAAACTGTTTTTT	CASSDSRGINEKLFF
once	TRBV4-1	.	TRBJ1-2	15	TGCGCCAGCAGCCAACCTCGACAGGAGCCCTATGGCTACCCCTTC	CASSQPRQEPYGYPF
once	TRBV28	.	TRBJ1-1	11	TGTGCCAGCAGTTCACCGGTTGAAGCTTTCTTT	CASSSPVEAFF
.	TRBV5-4	.	TRBJ1-3	17	TGTGCCAGCAGCTTGGCGGGCCCGGGGGGATCTGGAAACACCATATATTTT	CASSLAGPGGSGNTIYF
.	TRBV19	.	TRBJ1-1	14	TGTGCCAGTAGTAAACTGGGACAAAACACTGAAGCTTTCTTT	CASSKLGQNTEAFF
.	TRBV6-1	.	TRBJ2-7	14	TGTGCCAGCAGTGGCGGCGGCGGATACTACGAGCAGTACTTC	CASSGGGGYYEQYF
.	TRBV29-1	TRBD1	TRBJ2-7	13	TGCAGCGTTGAAGGCGCAGGGGGCTACGAGCAGTACTTC	CSVEGAGGYEQYF
.	TRBV6-1	.	TRBJ2-1	13	TGTGCCAGCTCGGAGACCTCCTACAATGAGCAGTTCTTC	CASSETSYNEQFF
.	TRBV5-4	TRBD2	TRBJ2-7	17	TGTGCCAGCAGCCCGGACGTTCGGCTAGCGGGAACCTACGAGCAGTACTTC	CASSPDVRLAGTYEQYF
few	TRBV6-5	TRBD1	TRBJ1-6	13	TGTGCCAGCCACAGGGGAAGAAGTTCACCCCTCCACTTT	CASHRGRSSPLHF
.	TRBV27	.	TRBJ1-1	16	TGTGCCAGCAGTTTAATGGGGGGGGGCCCCAACACTGAAGCTTTCTTT	CASSLMGGGPNTEAFF
.	TRBV4-3	.	TRBJ2-1	16	TGCGCCAGCAGCCAAGAGTCCGCTAGCGTTGTAAATGAGCAGTTCTTC	CASSQESASVVNEQFF
once	TRBV18	.	TRBJ1-4	15	TGTGCCAGCTCTCCTGTGGCGGGAGTTAATGAAAAACTGTTTTTT	CASSPVAGVNEKLFF
.	TRBV5-1	.	TRBJ2-3	14	TGCGCCAGCAGCTTGGTCCCTTTTGCAGGTACGCAGTATTTT	CASSLVPFAGTQYF
.	TRBV14	.	TRBJ2-7	14	TGTGCCAGCAGCCCAGACAGTTGGTACTACGAGCAGTACTTC	CASSPDSWYYEQYF
once	TRBV5-4	TRBD2	TRBJ2-7	14	TGTGCCAGCAGCTTGTGGACTAGCGACGGTAAGCAGTACTTC	CASSLWTSDGKQYF
.	TRBV6-6	TRBD2	TRBJ2-7	14	TGTGCCAGCACCACTAGCGGGGGGGCTAACGAGCAGTACTTC	CASTTSGGANEQYF
.	TRBV4-2	TRBD2	TRBJ2-1	18	TGTGCCAGCAGCCAGGGGACTAGCGGGAGGGCCAATGTTGGCGAGCAGTTCTTC	CASSQGTSGRANVGEQFF
.	TRBV29-1	.	TRBJ1-2	13	TGCAGCGTTCAGGACAGTAGATGGTATGGCTACACCTTC	CSVQDSRWYGYTF
few	TRBV6-6	.	TRBJ1-4	14	TGTGCCACCTCACCCGGACTAAGAAGGGAAAAACTGTTTTTT	CATSPGLRREKLFF
few	TRBV5-1	TRBD1	TRBJ2-7	17	TGCGCCAGCAGCTCCCCCCCAGACAGGGACAGGAACTACGAGCAGTACTTC	CASSSPPDRDRNYEQYF
.	TRBV27	.	TRBJ1-2	12	TGTGCCAGCAGCGGGGGGGGAGATGGCTACACCTTC	CASSGGGDGYTF
once	TRBV6-5	.	TRBJ1-2	13	TGTGCCAGCAGAGCTGACAGACACTATGGCTACACCTTC	CASRADRHYGYTF
.	TRBV28	.	TRBJ1-2	18	TGTGCCAGTAGAGATAAGACCCCTTCGGGTTTTATAGTCTATGGCTACACCTTC	CASRDKTPSGFIVYGYTF
.	TRBV5-1	TRBD1	TRBJ2-7	16	TGCGCCAGCAGCTTGGACCCAACCGGGACAGGGGGCTGGCAGTACTTC	CASSLDPTGTGGWQYF
.	TRBV7-2	.	TRBJ1-2	13	TGTGCCAGCAGTCCAGACAGTTACTATGGCTACACCTTC	CASSPDSYYGYTF
few	TRBV4-2	TRBD1	TRBJ1-1	16	TGTGCCAGCAGCACGCGACAGGGAGCCCTGAACACTGAAGCTTTCTTT	CASSTRQGALNTEAFF
.	TRBV2	TRBD1	TRBJ1-4	13	TGTGCCAGCAGCCGGGACAGGGCTGAAAAACTGTTTTTT	CASSRDRAEKLFF
.	TRBV19	.	TRBJ1-2	13	TGTGCCAGTAGTATAGACGTTAGCTATGGCTACACCTTC	CASSIDVSYGYTF
.	TRBV29-1	TRBD1	TRBJ1-1	15	TGCAGCGTTGAAACCCCCAGGGGGCAAAACACTGAAGCTTTCTTT	CSVETPRGQNTEAFF
.	TRBV2	TRBD1	TRBJ1-5	13	TGTGCCAGCAGGGACAGGAGCAATCAGCCCCAGCATTTT	CASRDRSNQPQHF
.	TRBV11-3	TRBD2	TRBJ2-1	13	TGTGCCAGCAGCTCCAACATCCTAGCGGGGCAGTTCTTC	CASSSNILAGQFF
once	TRBV28	.	TRBJ2-7	14	TGTGCCAGCAGGCCCTACTTGGGCCTTCGCGAGCAGTACTTC	CASRPYLGLREQYF
.	TRBV10-3	.	TRBJ1-3	13	TGTGCCATCAGCGGGGGGCAAATGAACACCATATATTTT	CAISGGQMNTIYF
.	TRBV5-6	TRBD1	TRBJ2-7	15	TGTGCCAGCAGCTGGAGGGACAGGGAAATTAACGAGCAGTACTTC	CASSWRDREINEQYF
.	TRBV20-1	.	TRBJ2-7	10	TGCAGTGCTAGAATTAGAGGGCAGTACTTC	CSARIRGQYF
few	TRBV5-6	.	TRBJ2-4	16	TGTGCCAGCAGCTTGGGATCCATACTAGCCAAAAACATTCAGTACTTC	CASSLGSILAKNIQYF
.	TRBV6-6	.	TRBJ2-1	16	TGTGCCAGCAGTTACTTAGGGGCACCCCCCTCCAATCAGCAGTTCTTC	CASSYLGAPPSNQQFF
.	TRBV5-4	.	TRBJ1-1	17	TGTGCCAGCAGCCCGCGTAACCCAGGGTGGGAGGACACTGAAGCTTTCTTT	CASSPRNPGWEDTEAFF
.	TRBV28	TRBD1	TRBJ1-1	14	TGTGCCAGCACCTTGGGACAGGAGAACACTGAAGCTTTCTTT	CASTLGQENTEAFF
.	TRBV11-2	.	TRBJ1-2	15	TGTGCCAGCTCCCTGACGGACACAACGAACTATGGCTACACCTTC	CASSLTDTTNYGYTF
.	TRBV6-5	TRBD2	TRBJ2-3	13	TGTGCCAGTACGGGGGGAGACACAGATACGCAGTATTTT	CASTGGDTDTQYF
.	TRBV5-1	.	TRBJ2-1	16	TGCGCCAGCAGCCTCGTGGAGCAGGGCGGCTACAATGAGCAGTTCTTC	CASSLVEQGGYNEQFF
.	TRBV4-1	.	TRBJ1-1	15	TGCGCCAGCAGCCCAGGACAGTACATGAACACTGAAGCTTTCTTT	CASSPGQYMNTEAFF
.	TRBV27	TRBD1	TRBJ2-7	14	TGTGCCAGCAGCCTGGGACAGAACCTCTACGAGCAGTACTTC	CASSLGQNLYEQYF
.	TRBV5-6	TRBD1	TRBJ1-1	16	TGTGCCAGCAGCTTGGCCAGGGGGGTCATGAACACTGAAGCTTTCTTT	CASSLARGVMNTEAFF
.	TRBV28	.	TRBJ2-1	17	TGTGCCAGCAGTTCCCCCGGGGAGCGACTTAACCGTCGTAGGGAGTTCTTC	CASSSPGERLNRRREFF
.	TRBV7-2	.	TRBJ2-3	15	TGTGCCAGCAGCCCGGTCGAGGCTAGCACAGATACGCAGTATTTT	CASSPVEASTDTQYF
.	TRBV5-1	.	TRBJ1-2	15	TGCGCCAGCAGCTTCGGTAGGGACATAAGGGTTGGCTACACCTTC	CASSFGRDIRVGYTF
few	TRBV7-2	.	TRBJ2-5	14	TGTGCCAGCAGCTTAGATAACGGTGAAGGGGCCCAGTACTTC	CASSLDNGEGAQYF
.	TRBV19	.	TRBJ2-7	13	TGTGCCAGTAGTACAAGGACAGATTACGAGCAGTACTTC	CASSTRTDYEQYF
.	TRBV7-9	TRBD1	TRBJ1-1	14	TGTGCCAGCAGTTCCGGGACAGGGGGTACTGAAGCTTCCTTT	CASSSGTGGTEASF
.	TRBV19	TRBD1	TRBJ2-6	16	TGTGCCAGTAGCCTCCCCAGGGGGACAGGGGCCAACGTCCTGACTTTC	CASSLPRGTGANVLTF
.	TRBV5-6	TRBD1	TRBJ2-3	16	TGTGCCAGCAGCTTAATTTTAGGGGGCTTCACAGATACGCAGTATTTT	CASSLILGGFTDTQYF